This is a list of T cell receptor beta chains from one sample in a study of beta chain features in type 1 diabetes. The assay was immunoSEQ multiplex PCR, and TCRdb's table has in-frame clones only and misses some. The data hold 130,000 or so clones, with around 8.8% observed a single time. Sequenced material: central memory CD4+ T cells from blood. Every receptor here comes from a man between 25 and 39 years old with type 1 diabetes. The CDR3 runs from the conserved cysteine through the conserved F or W. The D gene is left open where the match is weak. The listing skips clone size in some rows; elsewhere it reads once, few, many or a size class.

D	V	J	size	CDR3	DNA
TRBD1	TRBV29-1	TRBJ1-2	-	CSGEDRRGYTF	TGCAGCGGGGAGGACAGGCGGGGCTACACCTTC
TRBD1	TRBV10-3	TRBJ1-3	few	CAISDRGNTIYF	TGTGCCATCAGTGACAGGGGGAACACCATATATTTT
-	TRBV7-2	TRBJ1-5	few	CASSFRVNQPQHF	TGTGCCAGCAGCTTCAGGGTCAATCAGCCCCAGCATTTT
-	TRBV4-3	TRBJ2-7	few	CASSPKKGGPLAEQYF	TGCGCCAGCAGCCCCAAGAAAGGAGGGCCCCTCGCCGAGCAGTACTTC
TRBD1	TRBV7-3	TRBJ1-2	-	CASSPGQGNGYTF	TGTGCCAGCAGCCCGGGACAGGGGAATGGCTACACCTTC
-	TRBV28	TRBJ2-1	few	CASSSGTSFYNEQFF	TGTGCCAGCAGTTCCGGGACAAGTTTTTACAATGAGCAGTTCTTC
TRBD2	TRBV7-2	TRBJ2-1	-	CASSPRTSEQFF	TGTGCCAGCAGCCCCCGGACTAGTGAGCAGTTCTTC
-	TRBV5-1	TRBJ2-7	few	CASSLPRSGTKVYEQYF	TGCGCCAGCAGCTTGCCACGATCCGGGACAAAGGTTTACGAGCAGTACTTC
-	TRBV4-3	TRBJ2-7	-	CASSQDLRDYEQYF	TGCGCCAGCAGCCAAGATCTTAGAGATTACGAGCAGTACTTC
-	TRBV5-1	TRBJ2-1	-	CASSYNNEQFF	TGCGCCAGCAGCTATAACAATGAGCAGTTCTTC
-	TRBV29-1	TRBJ2-1	many	CSGQVNEQFF	TGCAGCGGCCAGGTTAATGAGCAGTTCTTC
-	TRBV4-1	TRBJ1-4	-	CASSLRGLGKLFF	TGCGCCAGCAGCCTCCGGGGTCTCGGAAAGCTGTTTTTT
-	TRBV11-2	TRBJ2-5	-	CASSTGATQYF	TGTGCCAGCAGCACCGGAGCGACCCAGTACTTC
TRBD2	TRBV30	TRBJ2-2	-	CAWSSGGAGGTGELFF	TGTGCCTGGTCTAGCGGGGGGGCCGGGGGCACCGGGGAGCTGTTTTTT
-	TRBV28	TRBJ2-5	-	CASSPGQLSQETQYF	TGTGCCAGCAGTCCAGGACAGTTGTCTCAAGAGACCCAGTACTTC
-	TRBV5-6	TRBJ2-1	-	CASSLQGGSYNEQFF	TGTGCCAGCAGTCTCCAGGGCGGCTCCTACAATGAGCAGTTCTTC
-	TRBV7-8	TRBJ1-1	-	CASSPTTGRPEAFF	TGTGCCAGCAGCCCGACCACAGGGCGTCCCGAAGCTTTCTTT
-	TRBV7-9	TRBJ1-2	-	CASSFTRDSGYGYTF	TGTGCCAGCAGCTTTACCAGGGATTCGGGCTATGGCTACACCTTC
TRBD2	TRBV27	TRBJ2-5	few	CASSRKLAGGETQYF	TGTGCCAGCAGTAGAAAACTAGCGGGGGGAGAGACCCAGTACTTC
-	TRBV28	TRBJ1-5	few	CASSSGGYSNQPQHF	TGTGCCAGCAGTTCTGGAGGCTATAGCAATCAGCCCCAGCATTTT
-	TRBV5-4	TRBJ2-7	-	CASSLVSSQNEQYF	TGTGCCAGCAGCTTGGTGTCTTCCCAGAACGAGCAGTACTTC
-	TRBV30	TRBJ1-1	-	CAWSRTALNTEAFF	TGTGCCTGGAGTAGGACAGCCCTGAACACTGAAGCTTTCTTT
-	TRBV7-2	TRBJ1-2	few	CASSFALQSNYGYTF	TGTGCCAGCAGCTTCGCCCTGCAGTCTAACTATGGCTACACCTTC
TRBD1	TRBV29-1	TRBJ1-5	few	CSVAGGGNQPQHF	TGCAGCGTTGCAGGGGGCGGAAATCAGCCCCAGCATTTT
-	TRBV5-1	TRBJ2-3	few	CASRPDSPDTQYF	TGCGCCAGCAGACCCGACAGCCCAGATACGCAGTATTTT
-	TRBV18	TRBJ2-3	-	CASSPLGATDTQYF	TGTGCCAGCTCACCGCTAGGGGCCACAGATACGCAGTATTTT
-	TRBV11-2	TRBJ2-5	many	CASSFTRQETQYF	TGTGCCAGCAGCTTTACTCGTCAAGAGACCCAGTACTTC
TRBD1	TRBV30	TRBJ1-4	few	CAGQGRVRRNEKLFF	TGTGCCGGACAGGGTCGGGTGAGGAGGAATGAAAAACTGTTTTTT